This is a list of T cell receptor beta chains from one sample in a study of T-cell reconstitution after alpha-beta-depleted transplantation in children. TCRdb processed the PCR reads anew with MiXCR; each CDR3 protein has one entry. The sample consists of some 300,000 distinct CDR3 sequences, roughly a tenth of them appearing once. The sample consisted of PBMCs, taken before TCRalphabeta/CD19-depleted stem cell transplant. The receptor set was obtained from a boy less than two years old with acute myeloid leukemia, due to receive a stem cell transplant. The CDR3 runs from the conserved cysteine through the conserved F or W. Each record gives: clone size, V gene, J gene, D gene, CDR3 protein, CDR3 DNA. D genes are given only for firm matches. The size field is filled for only some rows; it gives once, few, many or a size class.

abundance: many
v_gene: TRBV10-3
j_gene: TRBJ2-2
d_gene: TRBD2
CDR3aa: CAIGGTSDGELFF
CDR3nt: TGTGCCATCGGGGGGACTAGCGACGGGGAGCTGTTTTTT

abundance: many
v_gene: TRBV28
j_gene: TRBJ2-7
d_gene: -
CDR3aa: CASSAPRQGGSEQYF
CDR3nt: TGTGCCAGCAGCGCCCCTCGACAGGGAGGGAGCGAGCAGTACTTC

abundance: many
v_gene: TRBV2
j_gene: TRBJ2-4
d_gene: TRBD1
CDR3aa: CARRDRGNIQYF
CDR3nt: TGTGCCAGGAGGGACAGGGGAAACATTCAGTACTTC

abundance: few
v_gene: TRBV20-1
j_gene: TRBJ2-3
d_gene: TRBD1
CDR3aa: CSAGTGGKDTQYF
CDR3nt: TGCAGTGCTGGGACAGGGGGAAAGGATACGCAGTATTTT

abundance: few
v_gene: TRBV28
j_gene: TRBJ1-2
d_gene: -
CDR3aa: CASSRLGYTF
CDR3nt: TGTGCCAGCAGCCGCTTGGGCTACACCTTC

abundance: few
v_gene: TRBV7-2
j_gene: TRBJ1-6
d_gene: TRBD1
CDR3aa: CASSLLGTANSPLHF
CDR3nt: TGTGCCAGCAGCTTACTCGGGACAGCCAATTCACCCCTCCACTTT

abundance: many
v_gene: TRBV25-1
j_gene: TRBJ1-6
d_gene: -
CDR3aa: CASSEFFMAGDGENSPLHF
CDR3nt: TGTGCCAGCAGTGAATTTTTTATGGCCGGAGACGGTGAAAATTCACCCCTCCACTTT

abundance: few
v_gene: TRBV27
j_gene: TRBJ2-1
d_gene: TRBD2
CDR3aa: CASSRAGLVYNEQFF
CDR3nt: TGTGCCAGCAGTCGGGCGGGACTAGTCTACAATGAGCAGTTCTTC

abundance: many
v_gene: TRBV12-3/TRBV12-4
j_gene: TRBJ2-7
d_gene: -
CDR3aa: CASSLGGSYGYEQYF
CDR3nt: TGTGCCAGCAGTTTAGGGGGATCGTACGGCTACGAGCAGTACTTC

abundance: -
v_gene: TRBV12-3/TRBV12-4
j_gene: TRBJ2-1
d_gene: -
CDR3aa: CASSPPGRDEQFF
CDR3nt: TGTGCCAGCAGTCCACCAGGGCGCGATGAGCAGTTCTTC

abundance: many
v_gene: TRBV10-3
j_gene: TRBJ2-5
d_gene: -
CDR3aa: CAISPDSQETQYF
CDR3nt: TGTGCCATCAGCCCGGACAGTCAAGAGACCCAGTACTTC

abundance: many
v_gene: TRBV7-2
j_gene: TRBJ2-1
d_gene: -
CDR3aa: CASSLRGSLYNEQFF
CDR3nt: TGTGCCAGCAGCTTAAGGGGATCCCTTTACAATGAGCAGTTCTTC

abundance: many
v_gene: TRBV12-3/TRBV12-4
j_gene: TRBJ2-6
d_gene: -
CDR3aa: CASRRDGGSGANVLTF
CDR3nt: TGTGCCAGCAGGCGGGACGGAGGCTCTGGGGCCAACGTCCTGACTTTC

abundance: many
v_gene: TRBV27
j_gene: TRBJ1-5
d_gene: TRBD1
CDR3aa: CASRAGGFNQPQHF
CDR3nt: TGTGCCAGCAGAGCAGGGGGCTTCAATCAGCCCCAGCATTTT

abundance: many
v_gene: TRBV5-1
j_gene: TRBJ2-7
d_gene: TRBD1
CDR3aa: CASSLMQDRSYEQYF
CDR3nt: TGCGCCAGCAGCTTGATGCAGGACAGGTCCTACGAGCAGTACTTC

abundance: few
v_gene: TRBV12-3/TRBV12-4
j_gene: TRBJ1-5
d_gene: TRBD1
CDR3aa: CASSQTLQGRNQPQHF
CDR3nt: TGTGCCAGCAGCCAGACCTTACAGGGGCGTAATCAGCCCCAGCATTTT

abundance: -
v_gene: TRBV6-5
j_gene: TRBJ2-3
d_gene: TRBD2
CDR3aa: CASSWRGVPDTQYF
CDR3nt: TGTGCCAGCAGTTGGCGGGGGGTCCCGGATACGCAGTATTTT

abundance: many
v_gene: TRBV5-1
j_gene: TRBJ2-7
d_gene: -
CDR3aa: CASSLETGVEQYF
CDR3nt: TGCGCCAGCAGCTTGGAGACAGGTGTCGAGCAGTACTTC

abundance: many
v_gene: TRBV6-1
j_gene: TRBJ1-6
d_gene: -
CDR3aa: CASREIRGRLNSPLHF
CDR3nt: TGTGCCAGCAGGGAGATACGGGGACGGCTTAATTCACCCCTCCACTTT

abundance: many
v_gene: TRBV15
j_gene: TRBJ2-7
d_gene: TRBD1
CDR3aa: CATRGPGQGNEQYF
CDR3nt: TGTGCCACCAGAGGTCCGGGACAGGGAAACGAGCAGTACTTC

abundance: -
v_gene: TRBV12-5
j_gene: TRBJ2-1
d_gene: TRBD2
CDR3aa: CASVLRAGGPFFGQFF
CDR3nt: TGTGCTAGTGTCCTAAGAGCGGGAGGGCCCTTTTTTGGGCAGTTCTTC

abundance: many
v_gene: TRBV5-1
j_gene: TRBJ2-7
d_gene: -
CDR3aa: CASRLQGRQNEQYF
CDR3nt: TGCGCCAGCAGGTTACAGGGACGACAGAACGAGCAGTACTTC

abundance: few
v_gene: TRBV11-3
j_gene: TRBJ2-5
d_gene: -
CDR3aa: CASSLDGLVPLETQYF
CDR3nt: TGTGCCAGCAGCTTAGATGGCCTAGTCCCACTGGAGACCCAGTACTTC

abundance: -
v_gene: TRBV5-4
j_gene: TRBJ2-2
d_gene: -
CDR3aa: CASSRGPGANTGELFF
CDR3nt: TGTGCCAGCAGCCGGGGCCCAGGCGCGAACACCGGGGAGCTGTTTTTT

abundance: -
v_gene: TRBV6-5
j_gene: TRBJ1-1
d_gene: -
CDR3aa: CASSYLTEAFF
CDR3nt: TGTGCCAGCAGTTACTTGACTGAAGCTTTCTTT

abundance: many
v_gene: TRBV7-9
j_gene: TRBJ2-3
d_gene: -
CDR3aa: CASSPRLAVSTDTQYF
CDR3nt: TGTGCCAGCAGCCCCCGGTTAGCGGTTAGCACAGATACGCAGTATTTT

abundance: many
v_gene: TRBV5-6
j_gene: TRBJ2-7
d_gene: -
CDR3aa: CASIRQGQGGHEQYF
CDR3nt: TGTGCCAGCATCCGCCAGGGTCAGGGGGGACACGAGCAGTACTTC

abundance: many
v_gene: TRBV12-3/TRBV12-4
j_gene: TRBJ2-5
d_gene: -
CDR3aa: CASSLDRGGEQETQYF
CDR3nt: TGTGCCAGCAGTCTCGACAGGGGAGGGGAACAAGAGACCCAGTACTTC

abundance: few
v_gene: TRBV15
j_gene: TRBJ2-1
d_gene: -
CDR3aa: CATREGFSYEQFF
CDR3nt: TGTGCCACCCGTGAGGGTTTTAGCTATGAGCAGTTCTTC

abundance: many
v_gene: TRBV7-3
j_gene: TRBJ2-6
d_gene: -
CDR3aa: CASSLTALQDSGANVLTF
CDR3nt: TGTGCCAGCAGCTTAACCGCCCTACAGGACTCTGGGGCCAACGTCCTGACTTTC

abundance: many
v_gene: TRBV25-1
j_gene: TRBJ1-3
d_gene: -
CDR3aa: CASSDGGNTIYF
CDR3nt: TGTGCCAGCTCTGACGGTGGGAACACCATATATTTT

abundance: few
v_gene: TRBV18
j_gene: TRBJ2-4
d_gene: -
CDR3aa: CASSPHRAAKNIQYF
CDR3nt: TGTGCCAGCTCCCCTCACCGGGCGGCCAAAAACATTCAGTACTTC

abundance: few
v_gene: TRBV7-6
j_gene: TRBJ2-5
d_gene: -
CDR3aa: CASTGSQETQYF
CDR3nt: TGTGCCAGCACCGGGTCTCAAGAGACCCAGTACTTC